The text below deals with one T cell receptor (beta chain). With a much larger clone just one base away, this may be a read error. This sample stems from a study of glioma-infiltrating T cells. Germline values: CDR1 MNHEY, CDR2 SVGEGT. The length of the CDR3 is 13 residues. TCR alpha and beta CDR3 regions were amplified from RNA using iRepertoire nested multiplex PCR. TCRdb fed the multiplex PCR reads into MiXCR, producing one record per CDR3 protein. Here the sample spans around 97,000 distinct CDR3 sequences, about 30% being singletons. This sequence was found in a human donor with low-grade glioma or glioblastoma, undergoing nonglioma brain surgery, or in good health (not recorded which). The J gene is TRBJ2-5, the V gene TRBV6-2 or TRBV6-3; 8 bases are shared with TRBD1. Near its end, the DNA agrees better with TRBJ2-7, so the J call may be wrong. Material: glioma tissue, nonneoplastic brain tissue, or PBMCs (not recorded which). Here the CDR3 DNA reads TGTGCCAGCAAAGGGACAGGAACCTGCGAGCAGTACTTC. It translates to CASKGTGTCEQYF.